What follows describes a single TCR beta chain. The entry originates in a study of control samples from healthy donors and cancer patients. Data came from immunoSEQ multiplex PCR; TCRdb stores just in-frame clones and leaves some out. Of approximately 100,000 clones detected, around 89% appear once; the ten largest clones hold approximately 8.4%. The CDR3 totals 15 residues. The V and J ends lost 1 base and 2 bases respectively, with 11 bases between them. In germline, CDR1 is LGHNA, CDR2 YSLEER. This chain connects TRBV4-3 to TRBJ1-2; D is unclear. The receptor was isolated from a man aged 25-40 years in good health. The sequencing input was blood. This CDR3 is CASSQGRHTNYGYTF. CDR3 DNA sequence: TGCGCCAGCAGCCAAGGTCGACACACAAACTATGGCTACACCTTC.